A single T cell receptor beta chain is shown here with its context. Its matching antigen is unknown. Method: immunoSEQ multiplex PCR; TCRdb's copy keeps in-frame clones and lacks some. Here the sample table reports over 140,000 clones. The data derive from a study of T cell responses to AZD1222 COVID-19 vaccine. Study-wide results and caveats: White British people made up most donors, females outnumbered males, and clonal diversity was possibly underestimated. Researchers took repertoire samples only after the peak T cell response had come.

This sequence originates from an adult in good health. Source material: peripheral blood.

The CDR3 spells CASSFDRGTEAFF. The CDR3 nucleotides are TGTGCCAGCAGTTTCGACAGGGGCACTGAAGCTTTCTTT. V is TRBV6-6 and J is TRBJ1-1; 8 bases are shared with TRBD1. Germline trimming cut 4 bases from V and 4 bases from J; bases unmatched to any gene: 2. The CDR3 loop spans 13 amino acids. Germline-derived CDR1 and CDR2 are MNHNY and SVGAGI (reference sequence).